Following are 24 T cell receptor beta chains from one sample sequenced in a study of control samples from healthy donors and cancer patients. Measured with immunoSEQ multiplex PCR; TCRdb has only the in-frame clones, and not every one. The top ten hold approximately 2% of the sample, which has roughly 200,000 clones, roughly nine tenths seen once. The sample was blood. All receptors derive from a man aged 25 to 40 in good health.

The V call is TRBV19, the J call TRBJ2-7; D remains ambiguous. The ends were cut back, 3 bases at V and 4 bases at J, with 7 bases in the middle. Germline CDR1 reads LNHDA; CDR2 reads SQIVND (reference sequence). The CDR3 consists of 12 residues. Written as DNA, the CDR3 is TGTGCCAGTAGTATTTCGCTTTACGAGCAGTACTTC. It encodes CASSISLYEQYF.

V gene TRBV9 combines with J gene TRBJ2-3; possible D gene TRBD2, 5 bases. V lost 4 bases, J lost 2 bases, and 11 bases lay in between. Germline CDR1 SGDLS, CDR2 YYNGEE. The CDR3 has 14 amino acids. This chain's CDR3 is CASSLRTATDTQYF. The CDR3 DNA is TGTGCCAGCAGCTTGAGGACTGCCACAGATACGCAGTATTTT.

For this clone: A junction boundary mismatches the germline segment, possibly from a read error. The CDR3 is CASSLSPRVGYGYTF. DNA of the CDR3: TGTGCCAGCAGCTTATCGCCCAGGGTGGGCTATGGCTACACCTTC. The genes are TRBV27 and TRBJ1-2, with D possibly being TRBD1 (5 bases). The CDR3 loop spans 15 amino acids. Germline-derived CDR1 and CDR2 are MNHEY and SMNVEV (reference sequence).

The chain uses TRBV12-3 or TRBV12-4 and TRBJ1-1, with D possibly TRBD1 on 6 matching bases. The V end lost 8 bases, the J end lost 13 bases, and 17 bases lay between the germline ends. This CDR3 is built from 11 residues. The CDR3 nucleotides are TGTGCCAGCGGATACAGGGTACTGGGTTTCTTT. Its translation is CASGYRVLGFF.

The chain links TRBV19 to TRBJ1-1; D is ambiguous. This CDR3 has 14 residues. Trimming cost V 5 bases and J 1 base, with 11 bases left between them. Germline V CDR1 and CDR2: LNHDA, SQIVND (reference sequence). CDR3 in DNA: TGTGCCAGTAGTGGATACAACGGGAACACTGAAGCTTTCTTT. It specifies CASSGYNGNTEAFF.

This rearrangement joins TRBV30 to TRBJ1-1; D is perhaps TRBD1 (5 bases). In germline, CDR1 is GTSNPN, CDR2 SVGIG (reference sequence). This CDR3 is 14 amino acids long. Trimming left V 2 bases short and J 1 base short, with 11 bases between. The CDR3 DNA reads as TGTGCCTGGAGTATAGGGGCACCGAACACTGAAGCTTTCTTT. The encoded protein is CAWSIGAPNTEAFF.

CDR3 sequence (DNA): TGTGCCTCCTCAGGACTGAGCTACGAGCAGTACTTC. Translation gives CASSGLSYEQYF. V gene TRBV2 combines with J gene TRBJ2-7; TRBD2 is a possible D gene (5 bases). This CDR3 contains 12 residues. V gave up 11 bases and J gave up 3 bases, with 14 bases separating them. Germline V gives CDR1 SNHLY, CDR2 FYNNEI.

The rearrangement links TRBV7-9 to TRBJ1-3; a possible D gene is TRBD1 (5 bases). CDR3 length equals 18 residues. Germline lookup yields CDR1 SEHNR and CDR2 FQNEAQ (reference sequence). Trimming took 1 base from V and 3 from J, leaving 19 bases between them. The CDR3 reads CASSLGGTGLFYGNTIYF. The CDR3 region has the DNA TGTGCCAGCAGCTTAGGCGGGACGGGGCTGTTCTATGGAAACACCATATATTTT.

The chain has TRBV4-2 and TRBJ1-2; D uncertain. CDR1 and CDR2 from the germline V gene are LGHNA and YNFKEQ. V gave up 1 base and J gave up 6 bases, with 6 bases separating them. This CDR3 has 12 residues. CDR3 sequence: CASSQGRNGYTF. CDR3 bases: TGTGCCAGCAGCCAAGGTAGAAATGGCTACACCTTC.

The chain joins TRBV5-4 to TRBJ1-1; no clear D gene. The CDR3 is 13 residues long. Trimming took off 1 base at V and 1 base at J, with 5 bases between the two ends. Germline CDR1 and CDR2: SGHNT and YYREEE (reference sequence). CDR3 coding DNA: TGTGCCAGCAGCTTGCGGGAGAACACTGAAGCTTTCTTT. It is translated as CASSLRENTEAFF.

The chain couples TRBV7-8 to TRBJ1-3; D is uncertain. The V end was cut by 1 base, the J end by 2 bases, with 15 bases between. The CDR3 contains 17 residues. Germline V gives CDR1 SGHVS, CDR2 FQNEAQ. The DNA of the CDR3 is TGTGCCAGCAGCTTAGAATTGGTCAGATCTCCTGGAAACACCATATATTTT. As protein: CASSLELVRSPGNTIYF.

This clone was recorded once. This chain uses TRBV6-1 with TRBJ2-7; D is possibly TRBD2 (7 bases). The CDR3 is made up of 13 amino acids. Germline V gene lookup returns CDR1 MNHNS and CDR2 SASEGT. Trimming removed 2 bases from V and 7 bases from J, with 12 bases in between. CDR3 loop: CASSERGAREQYF. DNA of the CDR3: TGTGCCAGCAGTGAACGGGGGGCGCGGGAGCAGTACTTC.

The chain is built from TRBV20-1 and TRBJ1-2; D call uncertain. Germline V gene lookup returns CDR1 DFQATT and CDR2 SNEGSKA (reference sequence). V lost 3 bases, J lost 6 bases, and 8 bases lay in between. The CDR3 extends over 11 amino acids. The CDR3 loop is CSASRLDGYTF. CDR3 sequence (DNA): TGCAGTGCTAGCCGACTGGATGGCTACACCTTC.

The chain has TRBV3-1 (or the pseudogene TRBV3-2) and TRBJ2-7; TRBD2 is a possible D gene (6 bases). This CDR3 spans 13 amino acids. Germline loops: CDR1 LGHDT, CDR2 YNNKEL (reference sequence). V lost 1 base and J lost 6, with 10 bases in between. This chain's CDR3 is CASSQGRVSEQYF. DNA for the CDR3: TGTGCCAGCAGCCAAGGGAGGGTCTCCGAGCAGTACTTC.

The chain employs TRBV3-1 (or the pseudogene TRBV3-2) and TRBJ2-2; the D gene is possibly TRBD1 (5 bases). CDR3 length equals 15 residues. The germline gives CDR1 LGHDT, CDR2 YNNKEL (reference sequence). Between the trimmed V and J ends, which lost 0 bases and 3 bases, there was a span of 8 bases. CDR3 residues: CASSQEPGYTGELFF. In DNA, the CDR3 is TGTGCCAGCAGCCAAGAGCCAGGGTACACCGGGGAGCTGTTTTTT.

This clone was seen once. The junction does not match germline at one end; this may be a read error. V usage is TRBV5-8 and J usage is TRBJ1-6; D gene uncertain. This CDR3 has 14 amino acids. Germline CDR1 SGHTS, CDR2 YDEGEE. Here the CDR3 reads CARSSGLDNSPLHF. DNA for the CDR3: TGTGCCAGGAGCTCCGGACTCGATAATTCACCCCTCCACTTT.

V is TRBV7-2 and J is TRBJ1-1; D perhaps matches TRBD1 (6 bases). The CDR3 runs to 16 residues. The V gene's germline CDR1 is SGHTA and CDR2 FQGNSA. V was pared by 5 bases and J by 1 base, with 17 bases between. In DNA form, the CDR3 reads TGTGCCAGCAGCCGGATGGGACACCAAAAGAACACTGAAGCTTTCTTT. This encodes CASSRMGHQKNTEAFF.

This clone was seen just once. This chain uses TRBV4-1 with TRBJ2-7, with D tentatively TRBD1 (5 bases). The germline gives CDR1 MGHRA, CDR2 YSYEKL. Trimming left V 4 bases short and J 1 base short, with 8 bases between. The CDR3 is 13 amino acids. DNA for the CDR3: TGCGCCAGCAGCCTACAGGAGTCCTACGAGCAGTACTTC. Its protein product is CASSLQESYEQYF.

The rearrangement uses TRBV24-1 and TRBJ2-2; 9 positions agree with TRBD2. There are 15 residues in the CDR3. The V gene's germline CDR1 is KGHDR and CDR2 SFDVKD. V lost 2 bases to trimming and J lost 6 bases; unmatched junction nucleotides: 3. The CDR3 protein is CATSDYSGGSGELFF. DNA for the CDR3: TGTGCCACCAGTGATTATAGCGGGGGTTCCGGGGAGCTGTTTTTT.

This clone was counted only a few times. As DNA, the CDR3 is TGTGCCAGCAGCTTACGGCAGGGGTTGATCAATTCACCCCTCCACTTT. Protein sequence: CASSLRQGLINSPLHF. V gene TRBV11-2 combines with J gene TRBJ1-6; maybe TRBD1 (6 bases). The CDR3 is 16 residues long. Germline CDR1 is SGHAT and CDR2 is FQNNGV. Trimming removed 2 bases at V and 7 bases at J, with 15 bases between.

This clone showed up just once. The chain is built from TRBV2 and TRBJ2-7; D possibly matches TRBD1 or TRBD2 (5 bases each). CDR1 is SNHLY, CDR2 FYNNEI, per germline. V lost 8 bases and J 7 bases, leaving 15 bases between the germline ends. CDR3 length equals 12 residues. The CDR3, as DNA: TGTGCCAGCCGGGACCCCAGGGCGGAGCAGTACTTC. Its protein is CASRDPRAEQYF.

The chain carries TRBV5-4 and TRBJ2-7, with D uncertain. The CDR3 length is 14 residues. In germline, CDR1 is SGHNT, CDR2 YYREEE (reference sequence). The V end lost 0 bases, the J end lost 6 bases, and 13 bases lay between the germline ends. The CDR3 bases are TGTGCCAGCAGCTTGGTCAGGAACCCTGGCGAGCAGTACTTC. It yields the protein CASSLVRNPGEQYF.

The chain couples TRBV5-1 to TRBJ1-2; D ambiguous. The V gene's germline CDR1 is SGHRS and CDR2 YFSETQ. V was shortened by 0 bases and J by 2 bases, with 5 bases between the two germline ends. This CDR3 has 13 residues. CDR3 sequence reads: CASSLERNYGYTF. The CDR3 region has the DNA TGCGCCAGCAGCTTGGAGCGGAACTATGGCTACACCTTC.

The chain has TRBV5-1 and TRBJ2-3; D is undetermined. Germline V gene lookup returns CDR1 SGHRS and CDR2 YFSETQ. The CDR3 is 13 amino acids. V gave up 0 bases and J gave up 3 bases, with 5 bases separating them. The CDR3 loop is CASSLVVTDTQYF. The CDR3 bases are TGCGCCAGCAGCTTGGTAGTTACAGATACGCAGTATTTT.